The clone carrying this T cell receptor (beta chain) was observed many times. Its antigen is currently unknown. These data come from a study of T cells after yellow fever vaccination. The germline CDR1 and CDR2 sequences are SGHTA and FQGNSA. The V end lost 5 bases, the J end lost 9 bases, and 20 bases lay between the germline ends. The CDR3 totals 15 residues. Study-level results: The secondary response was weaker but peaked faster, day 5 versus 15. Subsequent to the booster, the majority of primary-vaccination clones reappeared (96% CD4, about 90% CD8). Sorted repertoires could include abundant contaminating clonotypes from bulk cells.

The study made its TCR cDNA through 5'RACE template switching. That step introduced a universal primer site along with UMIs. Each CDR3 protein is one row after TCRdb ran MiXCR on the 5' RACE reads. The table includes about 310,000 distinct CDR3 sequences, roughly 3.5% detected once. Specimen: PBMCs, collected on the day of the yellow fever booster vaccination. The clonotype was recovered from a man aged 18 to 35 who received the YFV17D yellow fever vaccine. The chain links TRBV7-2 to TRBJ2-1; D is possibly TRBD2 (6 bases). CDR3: CASSRGWGDIGEQFF. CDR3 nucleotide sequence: TGTGCCAGCAGCCGGGGCTGGGGGGATATCGGTGAGCAGTTCTTC.